This T cell receptor (beta chain) was retrieved from a study of control samples from healthy donors and cancer patients. The V and J ends lost 0 bases and 6 bases respectively, with 8 bases between them. This CDR3 spans 14 amino acids. Germline CDR1 is LNHNV and CDR2 is YYDKDF (reference sequence). Clones were sequenced by immunoSEQ multiplex PCR, and TCRdb holds only the in-frame ones, with some missing. The data show about 120,000 clones, 85% to 90% seen once. The V and J genes are TRBV15 and TRBJ2-2, with D possibly TRBD1 on 5 matching bases. This clonotype originated in a woman in her forties or fifties with colorectal cancer. The sample was PBMCs. The chain's CDR3 is CATSRDWGAGELFF. For the CDR3, the DNA is TGTGCCACCAGCAGAGATTGGGGCGCCGGGGAGCTGTTTTTT.